This note documents a single T cell receptor beta chain sequence. A few counts support this clone. Which antigen it targets is not known. No base quality information exists; no much larger clone differs at one position. V is cut by 0 bases and J by 5 bases, and the space between the germline ends is 4 bases. Spanning cysteine to phenylalanine, the CDR3 consists of 12 amino acids. The read is trimmed to its CDR3 DNA, 36 bases read in frame from base 1. The germline V gene specifies SGHRS as CDR1 and YFSETQ as CDR2. A single peripheral blood draw of about 120 mL on average was collected from each donor into heparinised tubes. A BD FACSAria II and a panel including CD45RO, CCR7, CD25, CD127, CD95 and CD27 were used to sort naive, central memory, regulatory and stem cell-like memory CD4+ T cells. All sorted populations exceeded 95% purity. PBMCs were isolated right away by Lymphoprep density gradient centrifugation and were stained directly, without culture. So that batch effects would be minimized, each experiment stained and sorted samples in pairs, pairing one healthy donor with one patient.

The source of the sample is a study of beta chain features in type 1 diabetes (dated by TCRdb to the late 2010s). Context from the whole study: Mean age, gender distribution, total cell number and subset yield did not differ between patients and healthy donors. A total of about 100,000,000 sorted cells were examined across all samples, and RNA yield correlated strongly with the number of cells per subset. The study compared the TCRB repertoires of sorted circulating CD4+ T cell subsets in recently diagnosed type 1 diabetes patients with those in matched healthy donors. Regulatory and stem cell-like memory subsets were isolated from only 8 patients and roughly eight healthy donors, whereas naive and central memory subsets came from all 30 or so donors.

Results and caveats for the whole study, not just this receptor: The naive, central memory and regulatory TCRB repertoires appeared to resemble one another more closely among patients than among healthy donors. PCR might favor shorter templates, but patient and control samples were amplified and corrected together, so any skew would affect both groups equally. A moderate but significant shortening of TCRB CDR3 length was observed in type 1 diabetes patients in all four CD4+ subsets. At VDJ recombination sites, type 1 diabetes patients had fewer insertions and more deleted nucleotides, which implies abnormalities in thymic rearrangement. Only small numbers of individuals were included in the HLA sub-analyses, which left unresolved whether HLA type had any influence on TCRB rearrangement. Sequencing cDNA rather than genomic DNA could over-represent highly expressing activated cells, although activation and CD3 levels did not differ between groups.

The entire amount of isolated RNA was reverse transcribed using the High Capacity cDNA Reverse Transcription Kit, so the sequenced TCRB transcripts were expressed ones. Naive, central memory and regulatory T cell samples underwent deep immunoSEQ sequencing, averaging roughly 3.3 million total reads per sample. Sorted cells were lysed in RLT buffer and RNA was extracted with DNase-treated RNeasy Micro or Mini kits, depending on cell number. Each cell subset was processed separately to prevent cross-contamination, with patient and healthy donor samples processed together. TCRB sequences were amplified from cDNA with the immunoSEQ multiplex PCR, producing 87-bp fragments spanning the CDR3 region. Sequencing of the amplicons was done on the Illumina HiSeq platform. In the source study's methods: Synthetic template baselines were used to correct PCR bias computationally, reads within Hamming distance 2 were collapsed, and singletons that could not be merged were discarded. By aligning reads against IMGT, V, D and J genes, CDR3 length, and insertions or deletions at six rearrangement sites were assigned. Within each subset, clonotype counts were normalized to sorted cell number, after which true diversity and Gini coefficients were computed with the tcR R package. The overlap coefficient, calculated on TCRB nucleotide sequences, was used to measure repertoire sharing. Out-of-frame TCRB sequences from naive cells were analyzed to stand in for the pre-selection repertoire. The immuneACCESS repertoire file appears here via TCRdb, limited to in-frame rearrangements. These files lack a portion of the clones; in checked studies, under half of the deficit traces to unresolved V genes, and the cause of the others is not known. V and J calls and clone size are copied from that table; D and trimming were computed from the DNA. The sample profile shows roughly 370,000 clones; around 14% of them were found once. The ten largest clones take up roughly 0.033% of the sample.

The source material was naive CD4+ T cells from blood. The sample's cell subset or site label is to be understood as: true naive CD4+ T cells. Recombination connected TRBV5-1 to TRBJ2-3; the D gene is unclear. This clonotype was sampled from a man in his thirties or forties in good health. The CDR3 in this case is CASSLGVDTQYF. The DNA is TGCGCCAGCAGCTTGGGGGTAGATACGCAGTATTTT.